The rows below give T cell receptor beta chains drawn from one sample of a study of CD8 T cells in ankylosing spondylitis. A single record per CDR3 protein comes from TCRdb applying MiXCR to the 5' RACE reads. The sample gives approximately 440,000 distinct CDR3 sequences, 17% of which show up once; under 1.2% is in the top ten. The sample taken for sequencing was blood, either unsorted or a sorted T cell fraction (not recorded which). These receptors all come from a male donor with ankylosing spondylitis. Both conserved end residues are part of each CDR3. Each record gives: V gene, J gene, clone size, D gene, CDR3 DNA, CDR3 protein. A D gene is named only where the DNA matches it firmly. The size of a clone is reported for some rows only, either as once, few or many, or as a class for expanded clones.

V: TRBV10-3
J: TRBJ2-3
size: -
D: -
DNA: TGTGCCATCAGTGAACGGGAGAACACAGATACGCAGTATTTT
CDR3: CAISERENTDTQYF

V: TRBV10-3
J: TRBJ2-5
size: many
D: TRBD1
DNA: TGTGCCATCAGTGACAGGGGGCGGCAAGAGACCCAGTACTTC
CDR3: CAISDRGRQETQYF

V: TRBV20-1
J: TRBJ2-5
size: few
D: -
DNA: TGCAGTGCTAGATTGGAGACCCAGTACTTC
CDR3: CSARLETQYF

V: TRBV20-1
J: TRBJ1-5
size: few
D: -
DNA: TGCAGTGCCCGAGGGCGGGGGACGAATCAGCCCCAGCATTTT
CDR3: CSARGRGTNQPQHF

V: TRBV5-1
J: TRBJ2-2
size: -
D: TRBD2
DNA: TGCGCCAGTCTAGCGGGATCGGACACCGGGGAGCTGTTTTTT
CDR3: CASLAGSDTGELFF

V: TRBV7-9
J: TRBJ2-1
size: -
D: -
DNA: TGTGCCAGCACCCCCCAGGGAAAGATTTACAATGAGCAGTTCTTC
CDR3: CASTPQGKIYNEQFF

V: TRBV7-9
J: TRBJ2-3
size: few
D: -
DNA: TGTGCCAGCAGCTTCCAAGGAACTACCAACACAGATACGCAGTATTTT
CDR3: CASSFQGTTNTDTQYF

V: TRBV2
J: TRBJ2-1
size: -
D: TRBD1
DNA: TGTGCCACAGCTCAGGGGGACAATGAGCAGTTCTTC
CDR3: CATAQGDNEQFF

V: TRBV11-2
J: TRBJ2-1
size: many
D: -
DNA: TGTGCCAGCAGCTTAGATGAAACTATAAGGGGTGAGCAGTTCTTC
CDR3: CASSLDETIRGEQFF

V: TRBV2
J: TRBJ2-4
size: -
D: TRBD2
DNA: TGTGCCAGCAGTGAATTTGCGGGAGGTACCAAAAACATTCAGTACTTC
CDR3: CASSEFAGGTKNIQYF

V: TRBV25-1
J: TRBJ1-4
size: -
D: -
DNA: TGTGCCAGCAGTGAAATCGGGGGAACTAATGAAAAACTGTTTTTT
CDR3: CASSEIGGTNEKLFF

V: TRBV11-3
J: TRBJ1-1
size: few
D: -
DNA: TGTGCCAGCAGCCTAAGCTGGCAGGGTAGTGAAGCTTTCTTT
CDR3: CASSLSWQGSEAFF

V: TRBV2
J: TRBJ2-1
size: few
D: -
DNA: TGTGCCAGCATAGAGGTTTTTCCTGGTCGGAATGAGCAGTTCTTC
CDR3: CASIEVFPGRNEQFF

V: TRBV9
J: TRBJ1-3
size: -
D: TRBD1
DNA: TGTGCCAGCAACCGTGGGGGGACAGGGGATCTCTCTGGAAACACCATATATTTT
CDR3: CASNRGGTGDLSGNTIYF

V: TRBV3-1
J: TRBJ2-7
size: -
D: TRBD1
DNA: TGTGCCAGCAGCCAAGATTACAGGGGCCTCGACGAGCAGTACTTC
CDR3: CASSQDYRGLDEQYF

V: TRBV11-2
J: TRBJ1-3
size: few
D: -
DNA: TGTGCCAGCAGCCCAGTCAAGCATAGCTCTGGAAACACCATATATTTT
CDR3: CASSPVKHSSGNTIYF

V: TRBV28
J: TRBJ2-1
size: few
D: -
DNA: TGTGCCAGCAGTAAAGACACCGGCTCCTACAATGAGCAGTTCTTC
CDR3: CASSKDTGSYNEQFF

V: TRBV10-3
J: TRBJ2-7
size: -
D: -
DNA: TGTGCCATCAGTGGACAGGACCACCTCTACGAGCAGTACTTC
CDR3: CAISGQDHLYEQYF

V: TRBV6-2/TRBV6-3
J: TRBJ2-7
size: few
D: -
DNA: TGTGCCAGCAGACTCACCGGGCAGTCCTACGAGCAGTACTTC
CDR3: CASRLTGQSYEQYF

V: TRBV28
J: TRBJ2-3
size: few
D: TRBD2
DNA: TGTGCCAGCAGGGGGGCGCTTAGCGGGAGTAGCACAGATACGCAGTATTTT
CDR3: CASRGALSGSSTDTQYF

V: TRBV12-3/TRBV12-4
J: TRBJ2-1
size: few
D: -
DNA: TGTGCCAGCAGCCCTGACGGACCTAATGAGCAGTTCTTC
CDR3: CASSPDGPNEQFF

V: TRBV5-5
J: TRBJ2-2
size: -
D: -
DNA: TGTGCCAGCAGCGTGGACTTTCGGGGGACCGGGGAGCTGTTTTTT
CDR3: CASSVDFRGTGELFF

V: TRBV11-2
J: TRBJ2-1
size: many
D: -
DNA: TGTGCCAGCGTCGAGGGCGGGGCGTCCTACAATGAGCAGTTCTTC
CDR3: CASVEGGASYNEQFF

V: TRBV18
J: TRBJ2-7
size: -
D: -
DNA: TGTGCCAGCTCACCAACCCAAGATTACGAGCAGTACTTC
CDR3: CASSPTQDYEQYF

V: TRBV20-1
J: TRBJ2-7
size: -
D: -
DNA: TGCAGTGCTAGAGATCGGAGTGCTACCCGAGGGGAGTACTTC
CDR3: CSARDRSATRGEYF

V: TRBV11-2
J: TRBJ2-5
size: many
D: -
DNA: TGTGCCAGCAGCTTAACCGGGGGACCCCAAGAGACCCAGTACTTC
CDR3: CASSLTGGPQETQYF

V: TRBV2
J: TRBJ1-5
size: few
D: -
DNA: TGTGCCAGCAGTTCTGGACAGTTAGGTCAGCCCCAGCATTTT
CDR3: CASSSGQLGQPQHF

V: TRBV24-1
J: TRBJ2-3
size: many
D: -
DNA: TGTGCCACCAGTGATTTCGGGGACGCCACAGATACGCAGTATTTT
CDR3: CATSDFGDATDTQYF

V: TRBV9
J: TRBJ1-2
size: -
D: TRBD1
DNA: TGTGCCAGCAGCGTAGTCCGCGGGACAGGGAATGGCTACACCTTC
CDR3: CASSVVRGTGNGYTF

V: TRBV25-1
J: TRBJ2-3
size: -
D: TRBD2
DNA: TGTGCCAGCAGTGGACTAGCGGGAGTAGGATCAGATACGCAGTATTTT
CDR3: CASSGLAGVGSDTQYF

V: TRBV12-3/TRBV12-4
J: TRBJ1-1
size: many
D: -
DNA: TGTGCCAGCAGTTTAAGGACGGCGAACACTGAAGCTTTCTTT
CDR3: CASSLRTANTEAFF

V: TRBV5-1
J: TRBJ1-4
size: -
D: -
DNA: TGCGCCAGCAGCCCCGGAGGGGGGCTAAGTGAAAAACTGTTTTTT
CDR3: CASSPGGGLSEKLFF